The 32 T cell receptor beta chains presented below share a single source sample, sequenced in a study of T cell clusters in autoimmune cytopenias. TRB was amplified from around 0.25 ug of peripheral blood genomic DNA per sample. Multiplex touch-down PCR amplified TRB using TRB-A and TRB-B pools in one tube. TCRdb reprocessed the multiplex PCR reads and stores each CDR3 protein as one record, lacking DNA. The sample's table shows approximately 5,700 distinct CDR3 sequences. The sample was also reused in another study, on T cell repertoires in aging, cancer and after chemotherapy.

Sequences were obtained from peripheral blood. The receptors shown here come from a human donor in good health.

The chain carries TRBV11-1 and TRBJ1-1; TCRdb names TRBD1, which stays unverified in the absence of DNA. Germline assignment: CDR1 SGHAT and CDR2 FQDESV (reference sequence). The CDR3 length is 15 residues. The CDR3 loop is CASSTGAGGSAEAFF.

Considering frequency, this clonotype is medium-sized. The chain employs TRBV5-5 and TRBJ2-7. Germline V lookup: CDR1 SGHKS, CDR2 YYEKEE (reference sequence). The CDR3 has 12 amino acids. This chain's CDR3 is CASSLSVREQYF.

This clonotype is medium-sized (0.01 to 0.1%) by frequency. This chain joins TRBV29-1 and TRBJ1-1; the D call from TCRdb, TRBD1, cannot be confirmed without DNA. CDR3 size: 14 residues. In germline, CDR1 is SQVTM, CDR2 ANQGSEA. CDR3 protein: CSYDEGGLGTEAFF.

The CDR3 loop is CASSQTGDTQYF. This chain links TRBV7-9 with TRBJ2-3. CDR3 length: 12 amino acids. CDR1 and CDR2 from the germline V gene are SEHNR and FQNEAQ (reference sequence). Together with reference TRBV7-9 and TRBJ2-3, the CDR3 gives the full variable domain: DTGVSQNPRHKITKRGQNVTFRCDPISEHNRLYWYRQTLGQGPEFLTYFQNEAQLEKSRLLSDRFSAERPKGSFSTLEIQRTEQGDSAMYLCASSQTGDTQYFGPGTRLTVL.

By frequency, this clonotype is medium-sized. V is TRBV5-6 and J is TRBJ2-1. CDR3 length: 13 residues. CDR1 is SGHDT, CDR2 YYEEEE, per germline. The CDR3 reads CASSLGIYNEQFF.

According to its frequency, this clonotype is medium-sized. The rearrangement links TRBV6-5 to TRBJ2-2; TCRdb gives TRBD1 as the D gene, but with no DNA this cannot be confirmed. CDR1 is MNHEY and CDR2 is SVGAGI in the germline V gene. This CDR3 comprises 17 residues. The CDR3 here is CASSPSGTGGNTGELFF.

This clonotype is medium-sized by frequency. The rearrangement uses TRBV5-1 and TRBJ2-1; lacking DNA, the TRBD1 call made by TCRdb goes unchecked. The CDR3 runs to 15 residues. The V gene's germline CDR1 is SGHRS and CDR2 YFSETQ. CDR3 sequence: CASSSGQGTYNEQFF.

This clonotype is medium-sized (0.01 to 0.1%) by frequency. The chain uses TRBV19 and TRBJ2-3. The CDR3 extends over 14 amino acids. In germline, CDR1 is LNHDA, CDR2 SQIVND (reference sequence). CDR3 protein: CASSIGASTDTQYF.

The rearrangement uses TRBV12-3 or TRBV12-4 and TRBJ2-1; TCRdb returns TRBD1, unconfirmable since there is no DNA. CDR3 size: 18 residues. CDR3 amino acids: CASSFPPRADGLYNEQFF.

The CDR3 sequence is CASSEEGRTDTQYF. The chain links TRBV25-1 to TRBJ2-3; TCRdb gives TRBD2 as the D gene, but with no DNA this cannot be confirmed. CDR3 length equals 14 residues. Germline V CDR1 and CDR2: MGHDK, SYGVNS.

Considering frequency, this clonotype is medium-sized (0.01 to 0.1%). The CDR3 here is CATSDSGLAGVQDTQYF. The chain joins TRBV24-1 to TRBJ2-3; with no DNA, the TCRdb D assignment of TRBD2 cannot be verified. Germline-derived CDR1 and CDR2 are KGHDR and SFDVKD. The CDR3 extends over 17 amino acids.

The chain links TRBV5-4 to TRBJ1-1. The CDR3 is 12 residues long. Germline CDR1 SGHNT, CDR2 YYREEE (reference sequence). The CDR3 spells CASSLAGSSAFF.

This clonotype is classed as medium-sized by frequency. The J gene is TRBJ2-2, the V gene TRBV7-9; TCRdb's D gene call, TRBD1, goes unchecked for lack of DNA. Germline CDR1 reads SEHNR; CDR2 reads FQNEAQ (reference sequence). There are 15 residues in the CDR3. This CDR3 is CASTTGARNTGELFF. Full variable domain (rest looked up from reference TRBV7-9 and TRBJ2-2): DTGVSQNPRHKITKRGQNVTFRCDPISEHNRLYWYRQTLGQGPEFLTYFQNEAQLEKSRLLSDRFSAERPKGSFSTLEIQRTEQGDSAMYLCASTTGARNTGELFFGEGSRLTVL.

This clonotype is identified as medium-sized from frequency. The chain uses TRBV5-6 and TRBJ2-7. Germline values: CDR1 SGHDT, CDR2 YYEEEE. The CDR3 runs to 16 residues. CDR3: CASSLDRGSPLYEQYF.

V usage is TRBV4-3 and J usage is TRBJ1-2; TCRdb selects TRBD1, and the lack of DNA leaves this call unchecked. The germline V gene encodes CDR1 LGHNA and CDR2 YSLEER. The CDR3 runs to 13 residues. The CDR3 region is CASSLTGEDGYTF.

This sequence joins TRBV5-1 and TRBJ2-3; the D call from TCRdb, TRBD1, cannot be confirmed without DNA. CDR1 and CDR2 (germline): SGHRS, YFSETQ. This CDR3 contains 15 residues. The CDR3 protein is CASRPGRGGPDTQYF.

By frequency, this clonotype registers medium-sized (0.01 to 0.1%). The CDR3 reads CASSRTASSTDTQYF. The chain links TRBV6-5 to TRBJ2-3; TCRdb picks TRBD1, but there is no DNA to check that call. The CDR3 length is 15 residues. Germline V gene data show CDR1 as MNHEY and CDR2 as SVGAGI.

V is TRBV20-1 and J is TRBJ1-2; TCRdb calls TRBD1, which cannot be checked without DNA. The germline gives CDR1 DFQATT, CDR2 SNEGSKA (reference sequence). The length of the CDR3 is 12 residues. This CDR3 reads CSFRPGNYGYTF.

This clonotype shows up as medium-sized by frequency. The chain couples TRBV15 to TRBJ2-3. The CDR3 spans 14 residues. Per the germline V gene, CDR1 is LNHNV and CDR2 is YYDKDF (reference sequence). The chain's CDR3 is CATSRGGYSDTQYF.

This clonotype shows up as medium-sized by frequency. The CDR3 is CASRGGPSYEQYF. The chain is built from TRBV6-5 and TRBJ2-7; absent DNA, TCRdb's TRBD1 call cannot be checked. This CDR3 spans 13 amino acids. The germline V gene encodes CDR1 MNHEY and CDR2 SVGAGI.

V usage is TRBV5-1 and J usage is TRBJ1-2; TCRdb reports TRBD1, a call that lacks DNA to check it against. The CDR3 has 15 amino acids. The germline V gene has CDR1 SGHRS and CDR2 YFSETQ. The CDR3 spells CASSLTSGGGYGYTF.

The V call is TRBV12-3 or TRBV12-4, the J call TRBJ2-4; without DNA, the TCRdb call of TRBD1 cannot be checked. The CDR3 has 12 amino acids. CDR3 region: CAGSLGGNIQYF.

CDR3 sequence: CASRPGQIYIPTNEKLFF. The rearrangement joins TRBV6-2 or TRBV6-3 to TRBJ1-4; TCRdb returns TRBD1, unconfirmable since there is no DNA. Looked up from germline, CDR1 is MNHEY and CDR2 is SVGEGT. The CDR3 totals 18 residues.

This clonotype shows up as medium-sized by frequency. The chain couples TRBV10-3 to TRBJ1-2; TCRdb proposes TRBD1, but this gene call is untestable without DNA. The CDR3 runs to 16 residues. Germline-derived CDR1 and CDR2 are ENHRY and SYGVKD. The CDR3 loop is CAISSPGTGIGAGYTF.

CDR3 region: CSVQGESYEQYF. The gene calls are TRBV20-1 and TRBJ2-7; the TCRdb call, TRBD1, lacks DNA for checking. This CDR3 spans 12 amino acids. Germline CDR1 reads DFQATT; CDR2 reads SNEGSKA (reference sequence).

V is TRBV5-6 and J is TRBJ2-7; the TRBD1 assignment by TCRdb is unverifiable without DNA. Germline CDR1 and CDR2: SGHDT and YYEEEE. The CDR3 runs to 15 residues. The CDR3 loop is CASSPTGTGFYEQYF.

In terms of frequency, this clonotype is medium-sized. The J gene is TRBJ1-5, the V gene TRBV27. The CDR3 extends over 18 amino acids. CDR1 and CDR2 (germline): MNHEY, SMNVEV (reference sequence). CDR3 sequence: CASSLSPGGEAWNQPQHF.

CDR3 sequence reads: CASSLEGTSGFGETQYF. This chain joins TRBV7-2 and TRBJ2-5; TCRdb picks TRBD2, but there is no DNA to check that call. The CDR3 extends over 17 amino acids. Germline CDR1 is SGHTA and CDR2 is FQGNSA.

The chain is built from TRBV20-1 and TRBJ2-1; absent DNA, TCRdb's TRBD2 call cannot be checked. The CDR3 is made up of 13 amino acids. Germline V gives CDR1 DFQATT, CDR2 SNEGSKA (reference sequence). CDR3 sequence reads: CSPVASYYNEQFF.

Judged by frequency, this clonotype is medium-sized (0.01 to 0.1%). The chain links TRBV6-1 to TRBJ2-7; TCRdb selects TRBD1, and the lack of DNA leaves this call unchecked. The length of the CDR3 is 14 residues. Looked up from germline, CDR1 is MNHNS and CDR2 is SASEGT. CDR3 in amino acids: CASSDFALHYEQYF.

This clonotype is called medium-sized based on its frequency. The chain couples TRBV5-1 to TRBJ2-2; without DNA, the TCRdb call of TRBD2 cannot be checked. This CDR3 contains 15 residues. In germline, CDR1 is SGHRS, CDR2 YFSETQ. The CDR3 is CASSLSGGGTGELFF.

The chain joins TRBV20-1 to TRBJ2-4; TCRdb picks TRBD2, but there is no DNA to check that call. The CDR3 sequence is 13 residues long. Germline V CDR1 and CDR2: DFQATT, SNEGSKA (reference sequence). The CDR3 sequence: CSAIRDYRNIQYF.